The 26 T cell receptor beta chains below were found in one sample sequenced in a study of Graves' ophthalmopathy and Graves' hyperthyroidism. RNA transcripts provided the template for amplifying TCR beta CDR3 regions. An initial RT-PCR round employing HTBI primers preceded a second-round multiplex PCR. TCRdb re-analysed the multiplex PCR reads in MiXCR, keeping a single row per CDR3 protein. The data show hundreds of thousands of distinct CDR3 sequences, 22% seen once. The specimen sequenced was peripheral blood. The receptor set was obtained from a woman between 18 and 29 years old with stable Graves' hyperthyroidism. Some clones in this sample may be carry-over from other donors' samples.

J is TRBJ1-6 and V is TRBV7-9, with D unresolved. Germline assignment: CDR1 SEHNR and CDR2 FQNEAQ (reference sequence). CDR3 length: 13 residues. V was trimmed by 5 bases and J by 10 bases, leaving 12 bases between them. The CDR3 nucleotides are TGTGCCAGCAGCAAACAATTAGAATCACCCCTCCACTTT. Translated: CASSKQLESPLHF.

The rearrangement links TRBV20-1 to TRBJ2-7; the match to TRBD1 covers 8 bases. The CDR3 is 14 residues long. CDR1 and CDR2 (germline): DFQATT, SNEGSKA (reference sequence). CDR3 residues: CSLPDRDNPYEQYF. The CDR3 DNA follows: TGCAGCCTCCCGGACAGGGACAATCCCTACGAGCAGTACTTC.

The sample holds many counts of this clonotype. The J gene is TRBJ1-1, the V gene TRBV12-3 or TRBV12-4; D gene unclear. This CDR3 is 13 amino acids long. Deletions cut 6 bases from V and 9 bases from J, with 17 bases between. The CDR3 here is CASSSFGSDKAFF. The CDR3 DNA is TGTGCCAGCAGCTCCTTTGGTAGCGATAAAGCTTTCTTT.

This clonotype was detected many times. The V gene is TRBV6-2 or TRBV6-3, the J gene TRBJ2-7; D perhaps matches TRBD2 (6 bases). The germline CDR1 and CDR2 sequences are MNHEY and SVGEGT. The V gene lost 2 bases and the J gene lost 2 bases, with 25 bases spanning the gap. The CDR3 is made up of 19 amino acids. The CDR3 spells CASSYRWGLRGKGPYEQYF. The DNA for the CDR3 is TGTGCCAGCAGTTACCGGTGGGGACTTAGGGGAAAGGGACCCTACGAGCAGTACTTC.

This clonotype showed up many times. The V call is TRBV7-2, the J call TRBJ2-7, with D possibly being TRBD2 (6 bases). Germline V gene sequence: CDR1 SGHTA, CDR2 FQGNSA. Trimming removed 5 bases from V and 0 bases from J, with 14 bases in between. The CDR3 contains 15 residues. This CDR3 is CASSEGLLSSYEQYF. The CDR3 DNA reads TGTGCCAGCAGCGAGGGACTCTTAAGCTCCTACGAGCAGTACTTC.

This clonotype has a count of ten or more. The rearrangement uses TRBV4-2 and TRBJ1-1, with a tentative D call TRBD1 (5 bases). CDR1 and CDR2 from the germline V gene are LGHNA and YNFKEQ. The V end was cut by 4 bases, the J end by 0 bases, with 24 bases between. The CDR3 is 19 residues long. CDR3 coding DNA: TGTGCCAGCAGCCCACTCGGGTATTTAGGGGAGGGAATGAACACTGAAGCTTTCTTT. It translates to CASSPLGYLGEGMNTEAFF.

This clonotype has ten or more counts. The chain recombines TRBV7-3 with TRBJ1-6, with a tentative D call TRBD1 (5 bases). This CDR3 contains 14 residues. In germline, CDR1 is SGHTA, CDR2 FQGTGA. The V end lost 0 bases, the J end lost 6 bases, and 6 bases lay between the germline ends. CDR3: CASSLTGVNSPLHF. The CDR3 bases are TGTGCCAGCAGCTTAACAGGGGTTAATTCACCCCTCCACTTT.

V is TRBV18 and J is TRBJ2-5; D unresolved. V lost 3 bases, J lost 5 bases, and 10 bases lay in between. This CDR3 is 13 amino acids long. Germline V CDR1 and CDR2: KGHSH, LQKENI. The CDR3 is CASSPEFRETQYF. CDR3 nucleotides: TGTGCCAGCTCACCGGAGTTTCGCGAGACCCAGTACTTC.

In this sample, this clonotype turned up many times. The genes are TRBV19 and TRBJ1-1; possibly TRBD1 for D (5 bases). This CDR3 is 16 amino acids long. Trimming took 4 bases from V and 7 from J, leaving 22 bases between them. Looked up from germline, CDR1 is LNHDA and CDR2 is SQIVND (reference sequence). The CDR3 sequence is CASSTRDLSGGREAFF. CDR3 nucleotide sequence: TGTGCCAGTAGTACCCGGGACCTCTCCGGGGGACGTGAAGCTTTCTTT.

This clonotype was seen only a few times. The gene calls are TRBV27 and TRBJ2-7, with D maybe TRBD1 (5 bases). The germline V gene has CDR1 MNHEY and CDR2 SMNVEV (reference sequence). The CDR3 has 14 amino acids. The V end lost 5 bases, the J end lost 1 base, and 12 bases lay between the germline ends. In DNA, the CDR3 is TGTGCCAGCAGTCAACGACAGTTATCCTACGAGCAGTACTTC. As protein: CASSQRQLSYEQYF.

At least ten counts were recorded for this clonotype. The chain employs TRBV7-2 and TRBJ2-4, with 7 bases that match TRBD1. CDR3 length: 14 amino acids. V dropped 5 bases and J dropped 1; count of bases not matched to a gene: 2. Germline CDR1 SGHTA, CDR2 FQGNSA. The CDR3 DNA reads TGTGCCAGCAGCCTACAGGGGGCCAAAAACATTCAGTACTTC. It encodes CASSLQGAKNIQYF. Supplemented by reference TRBV7-2 and TRBJ2-4, the full variable domain reads GAGVSQSPSNKVTEKGKDVELRCDPISGHTALYWYRQSLGQGLEFLIYFQGNSAPDKSGLPSDRFSAERTGGSVSTLTIQRTQQEDSAVYLCASSLQGAKNIQYFGAGTRLSVL.

This clonotype was seen at least ten times. V gene TRBV6-5 combines with J gene TRBJ2-5, with D possibly matching TRBD1 (6 bases). V lost 0 bases and J lost 5, with 13 bases in between. CDR1 MNHEY and CDR2 SVGAGI come from the germline V gene. The CDR3 loop spans 15 amino acids. The CDR3 loop is CASSYSGHPTETQYF. CDR3 nucleotide sequence: TGTGCCAGCAGTTACTCGGGACATCCAACGGAGACCCAGTACTTC.

This clonotype was detected ten times or more. This chain joins TRBV20-1 and TRBJ2-7, with TRBD2 matching over 10 bases. The CDR3 has 14 amino acids. Per germline, CDR1 DFQATT and CDR2 SNEGSKA (reference sequence). J was trimmed by 3 bases and V by 4 bases; bases with no gene match: 6. The CDR3 sequence is CSATTSGRLYEQYF. CDR3 coding DNA: TGCAGTGCTACGACTAGCGGGCGCCTCTACGAGCAGTACTTC.

This chain uses TRBV28 with TRBJ1-1, with 7 positions matching TRBD1. Germline assignment: CDR1 MDHEN and CDR2 SYDVKM. Unmatched junction bases numbered 6, after V lost 5 bases and J lost 0 bases. This CDR3 region has 15 residues. The CDR3 protein is CASSLVGQLNTEAFF. In DNA, the CDR3 is TGTGCCAGCAGTCTTGTGGGACAGCTGAACACTGAAGCTTTCTTT.

This clonotype was seen at least ten times. The chain joins TRBV19 to TRBJ2-5; D call uncertain. Trimming shortened V by 5 bases and J by 2 bases, and 6 bases separated the two germline ends. This CDR3 contains 12 residues. Germline V lookup: CDR1 LNHDA, CDR2 SQIVND (reference sequence). The CDR3 region is CASSSLQETQYF. CDR3 sequence (DNA): TGTGCCAGTAGTTCACTGCAAGAGACCCAGTACTTC.

The table lists this clonotype with many counts. The chain has TRBV28 and TRBJ2-7; no firm D call. The CDR3 has 14 residues. Trimming stripped 2 bases from V and 0 bases from J, with 8 bases between. Germline V CDR1 and CDR2: MDHEN, SYDVKM. Here the CDR3 DNA reads TGTGCCAGCAGTTTACCACCCCCCTCCTACGAGCAGTACTTC. The encoded protein is CASSLPPPSYEQYF.

The V gene is TRBV12-5, the J gene TRBJ1-2; D ambiguous. Germline V gene sequence: CDR1 LGHNT, CDR2 FRNRAP. The length of the CDR3 is 12 residues. V was shortened by 5 bases and J by 6 bases, with 10 bases between the two germline ends. CDR3 loop: CASGLNWDGYTF. CDR3 nucleotides: TGTGCTAGTGGTCTTAACTGGGATGGCTACACCTTC.

As regards this clonotype: Just one base apart from a much larger clone, this may be a read error. The chain joins TRBV19 to TRBJ1-1; D is undetermined. The CDR3 is 14 amino acids. The germline V gene encodes CDR1 LNHDA and CDR2 SQIVND (reference sequence). In nucleotides, the CDR3 is TGTGCCAGTAGTAGGCTGGACCGGAACACTGAAGCTTGCTTT. Translating it yields CASSRLDRNTEACF.

This clonotype was observed at least ten times. The gene calls are TRBV2 and TRBJ1-2, with 8 nucleotides matching TRBD1. CDR3 length: 12 amino acids. J was trimmed by 5 bases and V by 7 bases; bases with no gene match: 3. Germline V gene sequence: CDR1 SNHLY, CDR2 FYNNEI. CDR3 loop: CASTRQGYGYTF. The CDR3 nucleotides are TGTGCCAGCACGAGACAGGGGTATGGCTACACCTTC.

The table lists this clonotype with many counts. V is TRBV19 and J is TRBJ2-7; possibly TRBD2 for D (5 bases). The CDR3 length is 11 residues. V was shortened by 6 bases and J by 9 bases, with 12 bases between the two germline ends. CDR1 is LNHDA, CDR2 SQIVND, per germline (reference sequence). The CDR3 loop reads CASSSGSWQYF. CDR3 DNA sequence: TGTGCCAGTAGCAGCGGAAGTTGGCAGTACTTC. The entire variable domain, with the rest obtained from reference TRBV19 and TRBJ2-7, is as follows: DGGITQSPKYLFRKEGQNVTLSCEQNLNHDAMYWYRQDPGQGLRLIYYSQIVNDFQKGDIAEGYSVSREKKESFPLTVTSAQKNPTAFYLCASSSGSWQYFGPGTRLTVT.

This clonotype came up many times. J is TRBJ1-5 and V is TRBV19; a weak D match, TRBD1 (5 bases). V dropped 5 bases and J dropped 0 bases, with 14 bases sitting between them. Germline V gene data show CDR1 as LNHDA and CDR2 as SQIVND (reference sequence). The CDR3 contains 16 residues. CDR3 loop: CASSPGTRYSNQPQHF. As DNA, the CDR3 is TGTGCCAGTAGTCCTGGGACGCGATATAGCAATCAGCCCCAGCATTTT.

In DNA, the CDR3 is TGTGCCAGCAGTTCGAATAGGGGTCCCGACGAGCAGTACTTC. This translates into CASSSNRGPDEQYF. The chain couples TRBV12-3 or TRBV12-4 to TRBJ2-7; the D gene is possibly TRBD1 (5 bases). V shed 4 bases and J shed 5 bases, with 15 bases lying between them. The CDR3 contains 14 residues.

This clonotype was counted many times. This sequence joins TRBV6-5 and TRBJ2-7, with a weak D call TRBD1 (6 bases). V gave up 0 bases and J gave up 3 bases, with 18 bases separating them. The V gene's germline CDR1 is MNHEY and CDR2 SVGAGI. The CDR3 contains 17 residues. In DNA, the CDR3 is TGTGCCAGCAGTTACTCCTTTCCGTCGGGACAACTCTACGAGCAGTACTTC. The encoded protein is CASSYSFPSGQLYEQYF.

This chain joins TRBV29-1 and TRBJ2-7, with 8 bases aligning to TRBD1. The CDR3 is 12 amino acids. The J segment lost 0 bases and the V segment lost 7 bases, leaving 2 bases of the junction unmatched. The germline CDR1 and CDR2 sequences are SQVTM and ANQGSEA. CDR3: CSAGTGSYEQYF. The CDR3 region has the DNA TGCAGCGCGGGGACAGGCTCCTACGAGCAGTACTTC.

Of note for this clonotype: The junction departs from germline at one end; a sequencing error may be responsible. This chain joins TRBV10-3 and TRBJ1-2, with a possible D match to TRBD1 (5 bases). The CDR3 sequence is 12 residues long. Per the germline V gene, CDR1 is ENHRY and CDR2 is SYGVKD. The CDR3 DNA follows: TGTGCCGTCAGACAGTATAATTATGGCTACACCTTC. This gives the protein CAVRQYNYGYTF.

In this sample, this clonotype turned up many times. The CDR3 sequence is CASSEAGGKQETQYF. CDR3 DNA sequence: TGTGCCAGCAGTGAAGCGGGCGGCAAGCAAGAGACCCAGTACTTC. This chain uses TRBV2 with TRBJ2-5; no firm D call. V lost 0 bases and J 2 bases, leaving 10 bases between the germline ends. Germline assignment: CDR1 SNHLY and CDR2 FYNNEI. The CDR3 extends over 15 amino acids.